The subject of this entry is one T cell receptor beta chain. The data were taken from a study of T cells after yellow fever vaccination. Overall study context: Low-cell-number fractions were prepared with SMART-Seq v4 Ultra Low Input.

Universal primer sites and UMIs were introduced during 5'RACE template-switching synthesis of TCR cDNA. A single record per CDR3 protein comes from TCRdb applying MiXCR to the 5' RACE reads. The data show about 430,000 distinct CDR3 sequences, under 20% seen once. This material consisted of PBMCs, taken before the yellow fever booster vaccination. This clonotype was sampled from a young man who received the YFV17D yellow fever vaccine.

As DNA, the CDR3 is TGTGCCAGCTCCAGGGACACCCAGGGGGCCCAGCATTTT. Encoded protein: CASSRDTQGAQHF. The rearrangement uses TRBV18 and TRBJ1-5; TRBD1 agrees at 7 bases. From germline, CDR1 is KGHSH and CDR2 LQKENI. The CDR3 runs to 13 residues. V shed 6 bases and J 11 bases; nucleotides not matched to a gene: 10.